The present entry profiles one T cell receptor (beta chain) with its context. Its antigen is not known. The data originate from a study of blood T cells in healthy people across ages. Each sample provided at least 5 micrograms of extracted total RNA. With a J-beta primer mix and a sample-barcoded 5' primer, a second PCR ran about 7 to 11 cycles. TCRdb itself ran the 5' RACE reads through MiXCR, one entry per CDR3 protein. This sample has about 640,000 distinct CDR3 sequences, with 58% found just once. Study outcomes and limitations: When set beside aged donors, long-lived donors presented more naive CD4+ cells and higher diversity.

Germline CDR1 and CDR2: SGHTA and FQGNSA. This CDR3 region has 19 residues. The trim removed 1 base at V and 11 bases at J, leaving 22 bases unmatched. This sequence joins TRBV7-2 and TRBJ2-5, with 10 bases identical to TRBD2. The sequence came from a man in his sixties in good health. The sample comprised blood. The CDR3 protein is CASSLDRPLAGLATNEQYF. DNA for the CDR3: TGTGCCAGCAGCTTAGACCGCCCTCTCGCGGGACTAGCGACAAATGAGCAGTACTTC.